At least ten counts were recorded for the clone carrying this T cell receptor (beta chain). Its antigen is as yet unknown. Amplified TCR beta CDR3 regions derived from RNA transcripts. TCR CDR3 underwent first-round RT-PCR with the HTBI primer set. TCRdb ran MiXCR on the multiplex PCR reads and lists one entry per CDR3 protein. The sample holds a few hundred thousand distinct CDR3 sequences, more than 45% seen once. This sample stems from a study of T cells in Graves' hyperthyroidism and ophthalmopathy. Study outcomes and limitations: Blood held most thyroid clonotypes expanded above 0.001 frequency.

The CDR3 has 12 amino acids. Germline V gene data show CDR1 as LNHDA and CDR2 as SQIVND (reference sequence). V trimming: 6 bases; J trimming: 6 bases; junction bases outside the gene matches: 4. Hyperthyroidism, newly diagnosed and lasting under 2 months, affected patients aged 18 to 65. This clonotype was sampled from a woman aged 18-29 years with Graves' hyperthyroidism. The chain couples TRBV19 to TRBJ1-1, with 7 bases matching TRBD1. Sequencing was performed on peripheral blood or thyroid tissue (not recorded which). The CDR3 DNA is TGTGCCAGTAGCCGGACAGGTTCTGAAGCTTTCTTT. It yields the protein CASSRTGSEAFF.